This T cell receptor (beta chain) comes out of a study of T cell responses to AZD1222 COVID-19 vaccine. Whole-study findings and limits: Just a handful of AZD1222 recipients tested seropositive at baseline. Nearly half of spike-specific TCRs reportedly go after variant regions that carry no mutations. Rises in breadth and depth of Spike-specific TCRs came after two AZD1222 doses. Spike as a whole was targeted by vaccine-associated CD4 TCRs, dominant at 160-218 and 743-854.

Clones were sequenced by immunoSEQ multiplex PCR, and TCRdb holds only the in-frame ones, with some missing. The table shows roughly 120,000 clones, with 80% to 90% occurring only once. Remarks on this clone: Its antigen remains unknown.

Germline-derived CDR1 and CDR2 are MNHEY and SVGAGI. There are 15 residues in the CDR3. Trimming cost V 5 bases and J 5 bases, with 15 bases left between them. Here the sequenced sample was peripheral blood, taken on day 0 of AZD1222 vaccination. The clonotype was recovered from an adult in good health. The gene calls are TRBV6-5 and TRBJ2-2; D may correspond to TRBD1 or TRBD2 (5 bases each). CDR3 sequence (DNA): TGTGCCAGCAGTCTTCGGGACCTCGGAACCGGGGAGCTGTTTTTT. The encoded protein is CASSLRDLGTGELFF.